These T cell receptor beta chains were read from a single sample in a study of T cell responses to AZD1222 COVID-19 vaccine. The assay was immunoSEQ multiplex PCR, and TCRdb's table has in-frame clones only and misses some. The data contain about 120,000 clones, over 75% of them singletons. This material consisted of peripheral blood, taken on day 0 of AZD1222 vaccination. The receptors come from an adult in good health. CDR3s include the opening cysteine and the closing phenylalanine or tryptophan. A D gene is named only where the DNA matches it firmly. A row's size may be missing; if present it is once, few, many or a size class.

CATSDLRAGGGIDTQYF | TGTGCCACCAGTGATTTGCGAGCGGGGGGTGGTATAGATACGCAGTATTTT | TRBV24-1 | TRBD2 | TRBJ2-3 | once
CASSISQGGIYGYTF | TGTGCCAGTAGTATTAGTCAGGGCGGAATCTATGGCTACACCTTC | TRBV19 | - | TRBJ1-2 | -
CASSLYEGSVGEKLFF | TGTGCCAGCAGTTTATACGAGGGGTCAGTCGGAGAAAAACTGTTTTTT | TRBV27 | - | TRBJ1-4 | many
CSVDKTNGDEQYF | TGCAGCGTTGATAAGACGAACGGCGACGAGCAGTACTTC | TRBV29-1 | - | TRBJ2-7 | -
CASIGLSGNTIYF | TGTGCCAGCATCGGCCTCTCTGGAAACACCATATATTTT | TRBV6-5 | - | TRBJ1-3 | once
CSSSSPRPGTSGRAYNEQFF | TGTTCCAGCAGCTCCCCCCGCCCCGGGACTAGCGGGAGGGCCTACAATGAGCAGTTCTTC | TRBV7-3 | TRBD2 | TRBJ2-1 | -
CASSPDRGAANVLTF | TGTGCCAGCTCGCCCGACAGGGGAGCTGCCAACGTCCTGACTTTC | TRBV18 | TRBD1 | TRBJ2-6 | -
CASSLLAVGPQYF | TGTGCCAGCAGTTTATTGGCCGTGGGTCCCCAGTACTTC | TRBV27 | - | TRBJ2-5 | -
CASSYSGSGANVLTF | TGTGCCAGCAGTTACTCCGGGTCTGGGGCCAACGTCCTGACTTTC | TRBV6-5 | - | TRBJ2-6 | -
CASSFHREQYF | TGTGCCAGCAGCTTTCATCGGGAGCAGTACTTC | TRBV11-2 | - | TRBJ2-7 | -
CASSPTLWGEKLFF | TGTGCCAGCAGTCCAACCCTCTGGGGTGAAAAACTGTTTTTT | TRBV6-5 | - | TRBJ1-4 | -
CAWNGGLETQYF | TGTGCCTGGAATGGGGGCTTGGAGACCCAGTACTTC | TRBV30 | - | TRBJ2-5 | -
CASSLVGQGPTNEKLFF | TGTGCCAGCAGCTTGGTCGGACAGGGGCCGACTAATGAAAAACTGTTTTTT | TRBV5-6 | TRBD1 | TRBJ1-4 | -
CASSLTDYGYTF | TGTGCCAGCAGCCTCACAGACTATGGCTACACCTTC | TRBV7-9 | - | TRBJ1-2 | -
CASSELRQAYNEQFF | TGTGCCAGCAGTGAATTAAGGCAAGCCTACAATGAGCAGTTCTTC | TRBV25-1 | - | TRBJ2-1 | -
CSDGDPRVTEAFF | TGCAGCGATGGGGACCCAAGAGTCACTGAAGCTTTCTTT | TRBV29-1 | - | TRBJ1-1 | few
CASSPRDRRSYYGYTF | TGTGCCAGCAGCCCCCGGGACAGGAGATCCTACTATGGCTACACCTTC | TRBV7-8 | TRBD1 | TRBJ1-2 | -
CASSPRTDTQYF | TGTGCCAGCTCACCGAGGACAGATACGCAGTATTTT | TRBV18 | - | TRBJ2-3 | -
CASSAERESGYTF | TGTGCCAGCAGTGCCGAGAGGGAAAGTGGCTACACCTTC | TRBV2 | - | TRBJ1-2 | -
CASSQTSLLNEQYF | TGTGCCAGCAGCCAAACTAGTTTGTTGAACGAGCAGTACTTC | TRBV6-5 | - | TRBJ2-7 | once
CASSQSGGYTF | TGTGCCAGCAGCCAATCAGGGGGCTACACCTTC | TRBV3-1/TRBV3-2 | - | TRBJ1-2 | -
CASSIRDTAGNTIYF | TGTGCCAGTAGTATCCGGGACACCGCTGGAAACACCATATATTTT | TRBV19 | - | TRBJ1-3 | -
CASSMARARIGGNTEAFF | TGTGCCAGTAGTATGGCCAGGGCGAGAATAGGTGGGAACACTGAAGCTTTCTTT | TRBV19 | - | TRBJ1-1 | -
CASSFRAVGLFF | TGTGCCAGCAGCTTCAGGGCGGTCGGACTGTTTTTT | TRBV5-6 | - | TRBJ1-4 | -
CASSRTGGNQPQHF | TGTGCCAGCAGTCGGACGGGGGGCAATCAGCCCCAGCATTTT | TRBV6-5 | - | TRBJ1-5 | -
CASSLRPGTGPYEQYF | TGCGCCAGCAGTCTCCGCCCGGGGACAGGCCCCTACGAGCAGTACTTC | TRBV5-1 | TRBD1 | TRBJ2-7 | -